Below are 20 T cell receptor beta chains sequenced from a single sample in a study of tissue T cells after allogeneic stem cell transplantation. Only in-frame clones appear in the TCRdb table, and some are missing; sequencing was by immunoSEQ multiplex PCR. This table holds approximately 17,000 clones, under 80% found once. The source material was spleen. Every receptor here comes from a female BALB/c mouse in good health. MHC haplotype of the mouse line: H2-d.

Details on this clone: Here the gene names and germline are mouse. Read coverage stops 1 residue before the CDR3 terminus; the germline J gene supplies the remainder. V and J are TRBV13-2 and TRBJ2-5; tentatively, D is TRBD1 (6 bases). Germline V CDR1 and CDR2: NNHNN, SYGAGS (reference sequence). The CDR3 loop spans 14 amino acids. V shed 3 bases and J shed 3 bases, with 11 bases lying between them. The CDR3 DNA, read in part, is TGTGCCAGCGGTGTCCGGGACAATCAAGACACCCAGTAC. This translates into CASGVRDNQDTQY. The whole CDR3 protein is CASGVRDNQDTQYF.

In this sample, this clone turned up once. Germline and genes: mouse. Read data end 1 residue before the CDR3 end; the end is taken from the germline J gene. The chain carries TRBV19 and TRBJ1-1; maybe TRBD1 (5 bases). V was shortened by 6 bases and J by 0 bases, with 12 bases between the two germline ends. The CDR3 is made up of 14 amino acids. CDR1 and CDR2 from the germline V gene are FNHDT and SITEND (reference sequence). Incomplete CDR3 DNA: TGTGCCAGCACCCCGGGACGGGCAAACACAGAAGTCTTC. Its translation is CASTPGRANTEVF. In full, the CDR3 reads CASTPGRANTEVFF. The full variable domain, rest sourced from reference TRBV19 and TRBJ1-1, is GGIITQTPKFLIGQEGQKLTLKCQQNFNHDTMYWYRQDSGKGLRLIYYSITENDLQKGDLSEGYDASREKKSSFSLTVTSAQKNEMAVFLCASTPGRANTEVFFGKGTRLTVV.

Points on this clone: Genes and germline are mouse. From the germline J gene comes the end of the CDR3, since the read stops 1 residue before it. This chain links TRBV13-2 with TRBJ2-5, with 12 bases that match TRBD2. This CDR3 spans 16 amino acids. With 3 bases clipped from V and 0 bases from J, the junction kept 2 bases outside the gene matches. CDR1 is NNHNN and CDR2 is SYGAGS in the germline V gene (reference sequence). Here the CDR3 reads CASGGTGGVNQDTQYF. Incomplete CDR3 DNA: TGTGCCAGCGGTGGGACTGGGGGGGTTAACCAAGACACCCAGTAC.

As to this clone: Gene and germline names: mouse. The read gets to within 1 residue of the CDR3 end, and the germline J gene fills in the rest. The chain is built from TRBV13-1 and TRBJ2-1; the match to TRBD1 covers 7 bases. Losses at the gene ends were 2 bases for V and 1 base for J; bases not matched to a gene: 0. The CDR3 covers 14 residues. The germline CDR1 and CDR2 sequences are NSHNY and SYGAGN. The CDR3 region is CASSEGQNYAEQFF. The DNA read from the CDR3 is TGTGCCAGCAGTGAGGGACAGAACTATGCTGAGCAGTTC.

In the case of this clone: Gene names follow the mouse nomenclature. The read finishes 1 residue shy of the CDR3 end, and the germline J gene is used to complete it. This chain uses TRBV19 with TRBJ2-2, with D perhaps matching TRBD1 (6 bases). V was pared by 1 base and J by 7 bases, with 8 bases between. The germline gives CDR1 FNHDT, CDR2 SITEND (reference sequence). The CDR3 consists of 13 residues. CDR3 sequence: CASSILGHGQLYF. The CDR3 DNA, read in part, is TGTGCCAGCAGTATATTGGGACACGGGCAGCTCTAC.

As concerns this clone: Each gene name is a mouse one. The CDR3 loop is CASSQGGDSYEQYF. The DNA read from the CDR3 is TGTGCCAGCAGCCAAGGTGGGGACTCCTATGAACAGTAC. This rearrangement joins TRBV5 to TRBJ2-7; TRBD2 might be the D (5 bases). The read halts 1 residue ahead of the CDR3 end, with the missing end drawn from the germline J gene. V lost 1 base, J lost 0 bases, and 7 bases lay in between. The CDR3 covers 14 residues. Germline lookup yields CDR1 LGHNA and CDR2 YNLKQL (reference sequence).

Details on this clone: Gene names are the mouse ones. The read comes to an end 1 residue before the CDR3 does, leaving the germline J gene to fill in the end. This rearrangement joins TRBV13-3 to TRBJ2-2, with D possibly TRBD2 on 6 matching bases. Trimming left V 3 bases short and J 3 bases short, with 6 bases between. Germline loops: CDR1 NNHDY, CDR2 SYVADS. The length of the CDR3 is 13 residues. The CDR3: CASSGGDTGQLYF. The covered CDR3 bases are TGTGCCAGCAGTGGGGGGGACACCGGGCAGCTCTAC.

Concerning this clone: Germline and genes: mouse. The missing CDR3 end, 1 residue past where the read stops, is filled in from the germline J gene. This chain connects TRBV3 to TRBJ2-1, with TRBD2 identical over 7 bases. V lost 0 bases to trimming and J lost 0 bases; unmatched junction nucleotides: 2. Germline lookup yields CDR1 SNHLY and CDR2 FYNGKV (reference sequence). CDR3 length: 16 amino acids. The part of the CDR3 DNA that was read is TGTGCCAGCAGCTTAGCTGGGGGGAATAACTATGCTGAGCAGTTC. It is translated as CASSLAGGNNYAEQF. The whole CDR3 sequence reads CASSLAGGNNYAEQFF.

As to this clone: All gene names here are mouse names. The read comes to an end 1 residue before the CDR3 does, leaving the germline J gene to fill in the end. The chain employs TRBV5 and TRBJ1-1; the match to TRBD1 covers 7 bases. The V segment lost 1 base and the J segment 0 bases; nucleotides outside the gene matches: 2. Germline lookup yields CDR1 LGHNA and CDR2 YNLKQL (reference sequence). The CDR3 extends over 15 amino acids. CDR3 DNA (partial): TGTGCCAGCAGCCAAGGGGGACAGTCAAACACAGAAGTCTTC. Translating it yields CASSQGGQSNTEVF. The entire CDR3 protein is CASSQGGQSNTEVFF.

Comments on this clone: Genes and germline come from the mouse. The read is 1 residue too short to cover the CDR3 end, so that end is filled in from the germline J gene. The chain couples TRBV13-3 to TRBJ2-7; 8 nucleotides match TRBD2. V lost 2 bases, J lost 6 bases, and 4 bases stayed unmatched. CDR3 length: 13 amino acids. Germline V gives CDR1 NNHDY, CDR2 SYVADS. CDR3 sequence: CASSEGLVFEQYF. The covered CDR3 bases are TGTGCCAGCAGTGAGGGACTGGTCTTTGAACAGTAC.

A note on this clone: These gene names are mouse names. Read sequence stops 1 residue before the CDR3 end, and the germline J gene provides the missing end. The chain carries TRBV3 and TRBJ2-1; D gene uncertain. Deletions cut 3 bases from V and 3 bases from J, with 9 bases between. Germline V gene lookup returns CDR1 SNHLY and CDR2 FYNGKV (reference sequence). The CDR3 length is 14 residues. The CDR3 spells CASSFSDLYAEQFF. CDR3 bases read: TGTGCCAGCAGCTTTTCAGACCTCTATGCTGAGCAGTTC.

In its sample, this clone was seen a few times. Genes and germline are mouse. The read comes to an end 1 residue before the CDR3 does, leaving the germline J gene to fill in the end. The V call is TRBV13-3, the J call TRBJ1-4, with D perhaps TRBD1 (5 bases). Germline V lookup: CDR1 NNHDY, CDR2 SYVADS. V was trimmed by 5 bases and J by 3 bases, leaving 11 bases between them. The CDR3 spans 14 residues. The CDR3 DNA, read in part, is TGTGCCAGCAGGCCCCCAGGGACCAACGAAAGATTATTT. This codes for CASRPPGTNERLF. The full CDR3 sequence reads CASRPPGTNERLFF.

Worth noting for this clone: The gene names given are mouse names. The CDR3 end falls 1 residue outside the read, so it is completed with the germline J gene. This chain links TRBV20 with TRBJ1-4, with 8 bases identical to TRBD1. The V gene end was trimmed by 2 bases and the J gene end by 7 bases; junction bases not matched to a gene: 3. CDR1 GFQATS and CDR2 STVNSAI come from the germline V gene. The CDR3 is 13 amino acids. Here the CDR3 reads CGARPGGAERLFF. Incomplete CDR3 DNA: TGTGGTGCTAGGCCAGGGGGCGCCGAAAGATTATTT.

In regard to this clone: The gene symbols are mouse symbols. The observed sequence ends 1 residue before the CDR3 terminus, with the missing tail filled in from the germline J gene. This chain links TRBV2 with TRBJ2-7; 12 positions match TRBD2. V was pared by 4 bases and J by 6 bases, with 4 bases of the junction left unmatched. The CDR3 is 14 residues long. Germline V gives CDR1 LGHNA, CDR2 YSYQKL. CDR3 sequence reads: CASSPQGLGGEQYF. Incomplete CDR3 DNA: TGTGCCAGCAGCCCCCAGGGACTGGGGGGTGAACAGTAC.

This clone was seen a handful of times. Mouse gene names apply. From the germline J gene comes the end of the CDR3, since the read stops 1 residue before it. V and J are TRBV5 and TRBJ1-4; D is unresolved. V lost 0 bases, J lost 3 bases, and 8 bases lay in between. The CDR3 has 15 amino acids. The germline V gene has CDR1 LGHNA and CDR2 YNLKQL (reference sequence). The DNA read from the CDR3 is TGTGCCAGCAGCCAAGAAGTTACAGCCAACGAAAGATTATTT. It yields the protein CASSQEVTANERLF. The whole CDR3 is CASSQEVTANERLFF.

Note on this clone: Gene names and germline refer to mouse. Read sequence stops 1 residue before the CDR3 end, and the germline J gene provides the missing end. The rearrangement links TRBV13-1 to TRBJ1-5, with 7 bases identical to TRBD1. With 5 bases clipped from V and 0 bases from J, the junction kept 5 bases outside the gene matches. The germline V gene has CDR1 NSHNY and CDR2 SYGAGN. The CDR3 covers 15 residues. Partial CDR3 DNA: TGTGCCAGCAGCCCCGGGACAGATAACAACCAGGCTCCGCTT. This translates into CASSPGTDNNQAPL. The entire CDR3 sequence reads CASSPGTDNNQAPLF.

As regards this clone: Gene names are the mouse ones. Partial CDR3 DNA: TGTGGTGCTCCGACAGGGGGGAATTCCTATAATTCGCCCCTCTAC. Protein sequence: CGAPTGGNSYNSPLY. The entire CDR3 sequence reads CGAPTGGNSYNSPLYF. The genes are TRBV20 and TRBJ1-6; 9 bases align to TRBD1. With the read ending 1 residue before the CDR3 end, the germline J gene is used to fill in that end. TRBJ1-6 is an ORF, with its function uncertain. The trim removed 5 bases at V and 0 bases at J, leaving 5 bases unmatched. Germline-derived CDR1 and CDR2 are GFQATS and STVNSAI. The CDR3 is 16 amino acids.

As for this clone: The gene symbols are mouse symbols. Read sequence stops 1 residue before the CDR3 end, and the germline J gene provides the missing end. Other DNA sequences in the sample encode the same CDR3. This chain connects TRBV13-2 to TRBJ2-4; the D is unclear. CDR3 size: 14 residues. V lost 0 bases to trimming and J lost 1 base, with 6 bases between them. Germline CDR1 NNHNN, CDR2 SYGAGS (reference sequence). The sequenced CDR3 bases are TGTGCCAGCGGTGATGCGGGAGGTCAAAACACCTTGTAC. Translation gives CASGDAGGQNTLY. The CDR3 reads in full as CASGDAGGQNTLYF.

A word on this clone: Gene names refer to mouse genes. Read coverage stops 1 residue before the CDR3 terminus; the germline J gene supplies the remainder. V and J are TRBV13-1 and TRBJ2-2, with TRBD1 as a possible D gene (5 bases). Trimming took 6 bases from V and 4 from J, leaving 13 bases between them. The CDR3 is made up of 14 amino acids. The germline CDR1 and CDR2 sequences are NSHNY and SYGAGN. Incomplete CDR3 DNA: TGTGCCAGCAAATCAGGGAATGGCACCGGGCAGCTCTAC. Translating it yields CASKSGNGTGQLY. The whole CDR3 sequence is CASKSGNGTGQLYF.

Only a few counts were recorded for this clone. Gene names are mouse gene names. The CDR3 goes on 1 residue after the read ends, and that part is filled in from the germline J gene. The chain links TRBV5 to TRBJ1-4; weak D call: TRBD1 (6 bases). Germline-derived CDR1 and CDR2 are LGHNA and YNLKQL (reference sequence). The CDR3 extends over 16 amino acids. V lost 1 base and J 0 bases, leaving 9 bases between the germline ends. Incomplete CDR3 DNA: TGTGCCAGCAGCCAAGGAGGGACAATTTCCAACGAAAGATTATTT. It yields the protein CASSQGGTISNERLF. The whole CDR3 sequence is CASSQGGTISNERLFF.